This TCR beta chain was identified during a study of blood T cell repertoires in COVID-19 (dated by TCRdb to about 2020). Regarding the complete study: Samples covering the acute and convalescent phases of COVID-19 were provided by collaborators in the United States, Italy and Spain. Deeply sampled blood TCRbeta repertoires from subjects exposed to, actively infected with, or recovered from COVID-19 were included in the dataset. Samples came from the ongoing ImmuneRACE study (first 160 participants) plus 1,254 subjects from 6 global collaborators. The repertoires were released in a freely available public database intended as a resource for research on the immune response to SARS-CoV-2. HLA class I and class II types, where available, came from metadata supplied by the sample provider rather than from assay-based typing. The prospective study material was composed of cDNA or gDNA derived from T cells, B-cell-depleted T cells, or PBMCs. The sample metadata nearly always contained a de-identified subject ID, COVID-19 status, age in years and sex. Points the paper makes about the study in general: The amount of clinical and demographic metadata varied by source and participant and was provided uncurated.

TCRbeta CDR3 regions were amplified from genomic DNA using the immunoSEQ Assay, a bias-controlled multiplex PCR. As for the authors' bioinformatics: Nucleated cell counts per sample were estimated from amplification of reference gene primers within the assay. Sequence reads were collapsed and filtered to measure the absolute abundance of every unique TCRbeta CDR3 rearrangement. For each sample, productive Simpson clonality was calculated as the square root of Simpson's diversity index over productive rearrangements. TCRdb stores this immuneACCESS table with in-frame sequences only. Part of the clones is absent; in the studies checked, under half of the shortfall reflects unresolved V genes, and no reason is known for the rest. Clone size and the V and J calls come from that table; the DNA yielded D and trimming. This sample gives 200,000 or so clones in total; approximately 82% of them show up just once. The ten largest clones take up about 6.9% of the sample.

Each collaborating institution followed its own protocols to collect whole blood in K2EDTA tubes. For TCRbeta analysis, collaborators shipped samples in one of three forms: frozen whole blood, isolated PBMCs, or DNA extracted from either of those sample types. In the germline V gene, CDR1 corresponds to KGHSH and CDR2 to LQKENI. The V end gives up 8 bases and the J end 0 bases, leaving 6 bases in the junction not matched to a gene. Inclusive of the bounding cysteine and phenylalanine, the CDR3 is 15 residues long. Only the CDR3 part of the read is kept: 45 bases, read in frame from the first base. As regards this clone: There is no known antigen for this receptor. Base qualities are not at hand, and no much larger clone is one base apart.

Here the chain combines TRBV18 and TRBJ2-2; TRBD1 lines up with 7 middle nucleotides. The clonotype comes from a human donor with acute or convalescent COVID-19. The donor label of this sample is uncertain. The material sequenced was peripheral blood. This receptor has the CDR3 CASHLGTANTGELFF. The DNA sequence is TGTGCCAGCCACCTCGGGACAGCGAACACCGGGGAGCTGTTTTTT.